The 21 T cell receptor beta chains presented below share a single source sample, sequenced in a study of cytomegalovirus exposure and HLA in healthy donors. PCR primers comprised 60 Vbeta and 13 Jbeta primers. Produced via immunoSEQ multiplex PCR; TCRdb's table is partial and in-frame only. The sample has under 70,000 clones, 65% to 80% seen once. Sequencing was performed on PBMCs. These receptors all come from a man aged 35 to 55 in good health and CMV-seropositive.

The chain joins TRBV10-3 to TRBJ1-2; TRBD1 might be the D (6 bases). Germline CDR1 and CDR2: ENHRY and SYGVKD. This CDR3 is 13 amino acids long. The V and J ends lost 4 bases and 4 bases respectively, with 10 bases between them. The CDR3 spells CAISAGQSYGYTF. CDR3 DNA: TGTGCCATCAGTGCTGGACAGAGCTATGGCTACACCTTC.

A remark on this clone: A junction boundary mismatches the germline segment, possibly from a read error. V and J are TRBV7-7 and TRBJ2-5; 12 bases agree with TRBD2. CDR1 is SSHAT and CDR2 is FNYEAQ in the germline V gene (reference sequence). The CDR3 runs to 18 residues. The CDR3 bases are TGTGCTAGCAGCCAAGGGCCTAGCGGGGGGGACTCTCAAGAGACCCAGTACTTC. The encoded protein is CASSQGPSGGDSQETQYF.

The V call is TRBV6-6, the J call TRBJ1-1, with D tentatively TRBD1 (5 bases). CDR1 is MNHNY and CDR2 is SVGAGI in the germline V gene (reference sequence). This CDR3 comprises 16 residues. Trimming left V 5 bases short and J 7 bases short, with 23 bases between. CDR3 nucleotide sequence: TGTGCCAGCAGTATACCGGGGGGACTAAGGAGGTTTGAAGCTTTCTTT. It specifies CASSIPGGLRRFEAFF.

Only a few counts were recorded for this clone. The chain uses TRBV20-1 and TRBJ2-3, with D perhaps TRBD2 (5 bases). In germline, CDR1 is DFQATT, CDR2 SNEGSKA (reference sequence). The CDR3 contains 11 residues. The V end lost 5 bases, the J end lost 4 bases, and 7 bases lay between the germline ends. The CDR3 spells CSAVSADTQYF. The DNA for the CDR3 is TGCAGTGCTGTTAGCGCAGATACGCAGTATTTT.

This clone showed up just once. The chain uses TRBV5-1 and TRBJ2-5; TRBD1 might be the D (5 bases). Trimming shortened V by 5 bases and J by 2 bases, and 16 bases separated the two germline ends. Germline assignment: CDR1 SGHRS and CDR2 YFSETQ. The CDR3 totals 15 residues. The CDR3 DNA follows: TGCGCCAGCAGTCCCTCCCGGGCAGGGCAAGAGACCCAGTACTTC. It translates to CASSPSRAGQETQYF. Filled out from reference TRBV5-1 and TRBJ2-5, the complete variable domain reads KAGVTQTPRYLIKTRGQQVTLSCSPISGHRSVSWYQQTPGQGLQFLFEYFSETQRNKGNFPGRFSGRQFSNSRSEMNVSTLELGDSALYLCASSPSRAGQETQYFGPGTRLLVL.

The chain employs TRBV5-1 and TRBJ2-7; D is uncertain. The ends were cut back, 2 bases at V and 0 bases at J, with 15 bases in the middle. The V gene's germline CDR1 is SGHRS and CDR2 YFSETQ. The CDR3 extends over 16 amino acids. In DNA, the CDR3 is TGCGCCAGCAGCTTAGGAGTCCAAGGTGGCTCCTACGAGCAGTACTTC. This codes for CASSLGVQGGSYEQYF. The whole variable domain, remainder taken from reference TRBV5-1 and TRBJ2-7, is KAGVTQTPRYLIKTRGQQVTLSCSPISGHRSVSWYQQTPGQGLQFLFEYFSETQRNKGNFPGRFSGRQFSNSRSEMNVSTLELGDSALYLCASSLGVQGGSYEQYFGPGTRLTVT.

CDR3 nucleotides: TGTGCCAGCAGCCCCCGACTAGCGGGCGATAAAAACAATGAGCAGTTCTTC. Amino acid sequence: CASSPRLAGDKNNEQFF. The V gene is TRBV13, the J gene TRBJ2-1; TRBD2 matches at 10 bases. Losses at the gene ends were 5 bases for V and 5 bases for J; bases not matched to a gene: 12. Per the germline V gene, CDR1 is PRHDT and CDR2 is FYEKMQ (reference sequence). There are 17 residues in the CDR3.

The rearrangement uses TRBV28 and TRBJ1-3; a possible D gene is TRBD1 (6 bases). Germline values: CDR1 MDHEN, CDR2 SYDVKM. The CDR3 is made up of 16 amino acids. The V end lost 0 bases, the J end lost 0 bases, and 9 bases lay between the germline ends. The CDR3 DNA sequence: TGTGCCAGCAGTTTATGGACAGGCAACTCTGGAAACACCATATATTTT. Protein product: CASSLWTGNSGNTIYF.

The CDR3 here is CASFGTGNYGYTF. The CDR3 bases are TGTGCCAGCTTCGGGACAGGGAACTATGGCTACACCTTC. The gene calls are TRBV4-2 and TRBJ1-2; 9 nucleotides line up with TRBD1. CDR3 size: 13 residues. V trimming: 8 bases; J trimming: 2 bases; junction bases outside the gene matches: 3. Germline CDR1 LGHNA, CDR2 YNFKEQ.

The CDR3 DNA is TGTGCCTGGAGTGTGAGGTCCGACACTGAAGCTTTCTTT. Translation gives CAWSVRSDTEAFF. The genes are TRBV30 and TRBJ1-1; D not resolved. The V gene lost 0 bases and the J gene lost 3 bases, with 8 bases spanning the gap. In germline, CDR1 is GTSNPN, CDR2 SVGIG (reference sequence). There are 13 residues in the CDR3.

The CDR3 nucleotides read TGTGCCAGCAGTGGGCGACTAGCGGGGTACCAAGAGACCCAGTACTTC. Translation gives CASSGRLAGYQETQYF. The rearrangement uses TRBV25-1 and TRBJ2-5, with TRBD2 matching 11 bases. With V trimmed by 4 bases and J by 0 bases, 4 bases remained unmatched. This CDR3 comprises 16 residues. Germline-derived CDR1 and CDR2 are MGHDK and SYGVNS.

CDR3 loop: CASRARFSSGNTIYF. CDR3 bases: TGTGCCAGCAGGGCTAGGTTCTCCTCTGGAAACACCATATATTTT. The gene calls are TRBV5-6 and TRBJ1-3, with no clear D. V was shortened by 5 bases and J by 0 bases, with 12 bases between the two germline ends. The length of the CDR3 is 15 residues. Germline V lookup: CDR1 SGHDT, CDR2 YYEEEE.

The chain employs TRBV11-2 and TRBJ2-1, with 9 bases fitting TRBD2. The ends lost 3 bases at V and 1 base at J; junction bases unmatched: 4. The CDR3 covers 16 residues. CDR1 and CDR2 from the germline V gene are SGHAT and FQNNGV. CDR3 sequence: CASSFQAGGSYNEQFF. DNA of the CDR3: TGTGCCAGCAGCTTCCAAGCGGGAGGATCCTACAATGAGCAGTTCTTC. Combining the CDR3 with reference TRBV11-2 and TRBJ2-1 gives the whole variable domain EAGVAQSPRYKIIEKRQSVAFWCNPISGHATLYWYQQILGQGPKLLIQFQNNGVVDDSQLPKDRFSAERLKGVDSTLKIQPAKLEDSAVYLCASSFQAGGSYNEQFFGPGTRLTVL.

The rearrangement joins TRBV13 to TRBJ2-7; D might be TRBD2 (5 bases). Trimming removed 4 bases at V and 5 bases at J, with 6 bases between. This CDR3 has 11 residues. Germline CDR1 is PRHDT and CDR2 is FYEKMQ (reference sequence). CDR3 region: CASSSTNEQYF. The DNA of the CDR3 is TGTGCCAGCAGCTCGACTAACGAGCAGTACTTC.

V is TRBV7-6 and J is TRBJ2-2, with 7 bases matching TRBD2. Germline V gene sequence: CDR1 SGHVS, CDR2 FNYEAQ. The CDR3 runs to 15 residues. The V and J ends lost 4 bases and 4 bases, in that order; junction bases with no gene match: 6. CDR3 sequence reads: CASSSPSGGTGELFF. CDR3 DNA sequence: TGTGCCAGCAGCTCCCCCTCGGGGGGCACCGGGGAGCTGTTTTTT.

CDR3 nucleotide sequence: TGTGCCAGCTCACCCCGGACAGGGGTTAACTATGGCTACACCTTC. Encoded protein: CASSPRTGVNYGYTF. This chain links TRBV18 with TRBJ1-2, with 9 bases fitting TRBD1. V trimming: 3 bases; J trimming: 1 base; junction bases outside the gene matches: 3. Looked up from germline, CDR1 is KGHSH and CDR2 is LQKENI. This CDR3 has 15 residues.

This chain uses TRBV7-2 with TRBJ1-1; 7 nucleotides align to TRBD1. This CDR3 comprises 14 residues. J lost 1 base, V lost 6 bases, and 5 bases had no gene match. Germline V CDR1 and CDR2: SGHTA, FQGNSA. CDR3 sequence: CASSWDRQNTEAFF. The DNA of the CDR3 is TGTGCCAGCAGTTGGGACAGACAGAACACTGAAGCTTTCTTT.

The chain joins TRBV5-1 to TRBJ1-2; 10 nucleotides match TRBD1. This CDR3 is 16 amino acids long. V shed 4 bases, J shed 3 bases, and the junction held 9 bases outside the gene matches. The germline V gene has CDR1 SGHRS and CDR2 YFSETQ. The CDR3 DNA reads TGCGCCAGCAGCCCATGGACAGGGGGAACTGACTATGGCTACACCTTC. Its protein is CASSPWTGGTDYGYTF.

The V gene is TRBV19, the J gene TRBJ2-5; 7 nucleotides align to TRBD1. J lost 4 bases, V lost 7 bases, and 15 bases had no gene match. The germline gives CDR1 LNHDA, CDR2 SQIVND (reference sequence). The CDR3 consists of 16 residues. The CDR3 reads CASTGGRRGGGETQYF. CDR3 bases: TGTGCCAGTACAGGGGGTCGCCGAGGTGGGGGAGAGACCCAGTACTTC.

This clone has a single count. The chain uses TRBV4-1 and TRBJ2-7, with 13 bases fitting TRBD2. CDR1 and CDR2 from the germline V gene are MGHRA and YSYEKL. The CDR3 consists of 17 residues. The junction had 11 bases not matched to a gene; V was cut back by 3 bases and J by 6 bases. DNA for the CDR3: TGCGCCAGCAGCCAGACACCCGCGGGACTAGCGGGGTCCGAGCAGTACTTC. Amino acids: CASSQTPAGLAGSEQYF.

The chain carries TRBV5-1 and TRBJ2-2; 7 bases map to TRBD1. Germline trimming cut 4 bases from V and 3 bases from J; bases unmatched to any gene: 9. Per the germline V gene, CDR1 is SGHRS and CDR2 is YFSETQ. The CDR3 spans 16 residues. The DNA for the CDR3 is TGCGCCAGCAGCCGAACGCCGGGGACAGACACCGGGGAGCTGTTTTTT. This codes for CASSRTPGTDTGELFF.